The clone carrying this T cell receptor beta chain has at least ten counts. Its specificity is not known. The record originates from a study of quantifying T cell responses using KT2 cells. In the study overall: cDNA was made from DNase-treated RNA using alpha and beta constant primers. The second PCR was a qPCR stopped at a predetermined fluorescence threshold.

The germline CDR1 and CDR2 sequences are DFQATT and SNEGSKA (reference sequence). The length of the CDR3 is 13 residues. The V and J ends lost 6 bases and 7 bases respectively, with 19 bases between them. The study, taken as a whole, reports: At about one KT2 cell per 100,000 PBMC, KT2 sequences were still detected.

Unfractionated PBMC were spiked with known numbers of KT2 clone cells. Fixed numbers of PBMC received varying amounts of KT2 cells. A single-stranded UMI oligo with SP2 sequence was ligated to cDNA 3' ends. The first PCR ran three to four cycles with an equimolar RC1.1 and RC1.2 beta primer mix. Via MiXCR, TCRdb re-called the UMI-ligation and nested PCR reads, giving one row per CDR3 protein. The sample carries over 25,000 distinct CDR3 sequences, over 9% recorded once. The chain has TRBV20-1 and TRBJ2-7; D possibly matches TRBD1 or TRBD2 (6 bases each). The sample comprised PBMCs spiked with cells of the T cell clone KT2. The source of this sequence is a human donor. The CDR3 nucleotides are TGCAGTGCCCCCCTTTTCGGAGGGGGGGAGCAGTACTTC. This gives the protein CSAPLFGGGEQYF.